This TCR beta chain came from a study of T and B cells in COVID-19 patients. Study at large: Of around 21 active-infection patients, 15 to 19 carried comorbidities linked to unfavorable COVID-19 outcome. Study-level points and caveats: Patients with COVID-19 reportedly showed strongly skewed T cell receptor beta variable and joining gene usage. Active COVID-19 showed highly clonal TRB repertoires; recovery showed diversity and richness above healthy donors.

This clonotype is categorized as medium-sized. Its antigen is undetermined. TRB was amplified from approximately 250-500 ng of blood genomic DNA. BIOMED2 TRB-A/B primer pools were used in multiplex TRB PCR. TCRdb recomputed calls from the multiplex PCR reads with MiXCR, one row per CDR3 protein. The sample has a few thousand distinct CDR3 sequences, 21% seen once. Trimming took 4 bases from V and 4 from J; bases not matched to a gene: 6. Germline CDR1 and CDR2: MNHEY and SVGAGI. This CDR3 comprises 15 residues. The chain recombines TRBV6-5 with TRBJ2-7, with 11 nucleotides matching TRBD2. The clonotype originates from a human donor with active COVID-19. Sequencing input: blood. CDR3 protein: CASSSRLAGRYEQYF. CDR3 DNA: TGTGCCAGCAGTTCCCGACTAGCGGGAAGGTACGAGCAGTACTTC.